This TCR beta chain was identified in a study of technical replicates of blood from a handful of donors. The CDR3 extends over 18 amino acids. V gave up 4 bases and J gave up 2 bases, with 26 bases separating them. Germline CDR1 reads GTSNPN; CDR2 reads SVGIG (reference sequence). The data were produced by immunoSEQ multiplex PCR, yet TCRdb's version contains in-frame clones alone and is incomplete. The sample holds some 15,000 clones; around 84% are singletons and the top ten take roughly 12%. The specimen was PBMCs. This chain connects TRBV30 to TRBJ1-1; a possible D gene is TRBD1 (6 bases). This sequence was found in a human donor in good health. The CDR3 reads CAWMAFFPGTLSNTEAFF. The CDR3 DNA follows: TGTGCCTGGATGGCCTTTTTTCCCGGGACACTTAGTAACACTGAAGCTTTCTTT.